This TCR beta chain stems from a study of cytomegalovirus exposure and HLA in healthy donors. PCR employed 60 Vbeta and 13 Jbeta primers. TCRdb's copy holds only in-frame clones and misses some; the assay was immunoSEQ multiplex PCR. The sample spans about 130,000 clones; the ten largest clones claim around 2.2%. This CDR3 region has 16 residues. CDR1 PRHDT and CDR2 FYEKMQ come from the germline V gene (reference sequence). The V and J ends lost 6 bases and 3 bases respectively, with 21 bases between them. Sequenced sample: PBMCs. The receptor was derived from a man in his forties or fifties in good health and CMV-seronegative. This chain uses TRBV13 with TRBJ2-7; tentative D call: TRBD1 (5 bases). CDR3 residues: CASREKKGFSGYEQYF. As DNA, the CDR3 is TGTGCCAGCAGGGAAAAGAAGGGGTTTTCGGGCTACGAGCAGTACTTC.